One sample yielded the 20 T cell receptor beta chains listed below, sequenced in a study of response to subunit inactivated influenza vaccine. TCRdb re-called the RT-PCR reads with MiXCR, one entry per CDR3 protein. In the table there are around 650,000 distinct CDR3 sequences, about a sixth of which are singletons. Sequenced material: PBMCs from blood, taken about 13 days after vaccination. The receptors derive from a man aged 50 or older who received an inactivated influenza vaccine.

This clonotype was observed a few times. This chain links TRBV20-1 with TRBJ1-2; TRBD1 is a possible D gene (5 bases). The germline V and J ends were trimmed by 5 bases and 3 bases, with 13 bases remaining between them. The CDR3 consists of 13 residues. Germline CDR1 DFQATT, CDR2 SNEGSKA (reference sequence). This CDR3 is CSAWAGGDYGYTF. CDR3 nucleotide sequence: TGCAGTGCTTGGGCGGGGGGAGACTATGGCTACACCTTC.

The chain uses TRBV14 and TRBJ2-7; the D gene is possibly TRBD1 (5 bases). With 0 bases removed from V and 10 bases from J, the gap between germline ends came to 16 bases. CDR1 is SGHDN and CDR2 is FVKESK in the germline V gene. The CDR3 totals 14 residues. The CDR3 DNA reads TGTGCCAGCAGCCAAGATCCGGCAGGGTATCGTCAGTACTTC. Translating gives CASSQDPAGYRQYF. The full variable domain, its missing parts supplied by reference TRBV14 and TRBJ2-7, is EAGVTQFPSHSVIEKGQTVTLRCDPISGHDNLYWYRRVMGKEIKFLLHFVKESKQDESGMPNNRFLAERTGGTYSTLKVQPAELEDSGVYFCASSQDPAGYRQYFGPGTRLTVT.

The chain uses TRBV24-1 and TRBJ2-1; D is ambiguous. Germline V gene lookup returns CDR1 KGHDR and CDR2 SFDVKD. V dropped 6 bases and J dropped 0 bases, with 5 bases sitting between them. This CDR3 is built from 13 residues. CDR3 in amino acids: CATSTSSYNEQFF. DNA for the CDR3: TGTGCCACCAGTACGAGCTCCTACAATGAGCAGTTCTTC.

The rearrangement uses TRBV18 and TRBJ2-7, with no clear D. Germline CDR1 reads KGHSH; CDR2 reads LQKENI. V was clipped by 0 bases and J by 2 bases, with 8 bases between them. There are 14 residues in the CDR3. The CDR3 region has the DNA TGTGCCAGCTCACCACCGTCTCAGCCCTACGAGCAGTACTTC. It specifies CASSPPSQPYEQYF.

This clonotype was detected only a few times. This chain joins TRBV12-3 or TRBV12-4 and TRBJ2-1; D is unclear. CDR3 size: 14 residues. The ends were cut back, 5 bases at V and 7 bases at J, with 15 bases in the middle. The CDR3 DNA reads TGTGCCAGCAGTCCATCCCTAATCGGGAATGAGCAGTTCTTC. It specifies CASSPSLIGNEQFF.

A few counts support this clonotype. CDR3 DNA sequence: TGTGCCAGCAGATCACCAGAATCCTCCTACAATGAGCAGTTCTTC. It is translated as CASRSPESSYNEQFF. The chain carries TRBV2 and TRBJ2-1, with D uncertain. The CDR3 runs 15 residues. Looked up from germline, CDR1 is SNHLY and CDR2 is FYNNEI. Trimming shortened V by 6 bases and J by 0 bases, and 12 bases separated the two germline ends.

Only a few counts were recorded for this clonotype. J is TRBJ2-1 and V is TRBV9; 7 bases line up with TRBD1. Germline V gene sequence: CDR1 SGDLS, CDR2 YYNGEE. Losses at the gene ends were 0 bases for V and 5 bases for J; bases not matched to a gene: 5. CDR3 length equals 15 residues. CDR3 in DNA: TGTGCCAGCAGCGTAGACAGGGGCGAGGACAATGAGCAGTTCTTC. It encodes CASSVDRGEDNEQFF.

This clonotype was seen a handful of times. The chain couples TRBV7-9 to TRBJ2-5; D remains unclear. In germline, CDR1 is SEHNR, CDR2 FQNEAQ (reference sequence). Trimming pared 5 bases from V and 4 bases from J, leaving 14 bases between. The CDR3 runs to 14 residues. CDR3 DNA sequence: TGTGCCAGCAGCCCCGCCGGTGGTGCAGAGACCCAGTACTTC. This encodes CASSPAGGAETQYF.

The sample holds a few counts of this clonotype. CDR3 coding DNA: TGTGCCAGCAGCTTAGGCGGGCCAGGGGGCACCTACGAGCAGTACTTC. The encoded protein is CASSLGGPGGTYEQYF. The chain is built from TRBV11-2 and TRBJ2-7; 8 bases are shared with TRBD1. J was trimmed by 2 bases and V by 1 base; bases with no gene match: 7. Germline-derived CDR1 and CDR2 are SGHAT and FQNNGV. The CDR3 has 16 residues. Together with reference TRBV11-2 and TRBJ2-7, the CDR3 gives the full variable domain: EAGVAQSPRYKIIEKRQSVAFWCNPISGHATLYWYQQILGQGPKLLIQFQNNGVVDDSQLPKDRFSAERLKGVDSTLKIQPAKLEDSAVYLCASSLGGPGGTYEQYFGPGTRLTVT.

This clonotype has only a few counts. The rearrangement links TRBV20-1 to TRBJ1-1, with D possibly being TRBD1 (6 bases). Germline V gene data show CDR1 as DFQATT and CDR2 as SNEGSKA (reference sequence). CDR3 length equals 15 residues. V lost 2 bases and J lost 0, with 13 bases in between. DNA of the CDR3: TGCAGTGCTAGACGCCTCGGACAGTTGAACACTGAAGCTTTCTTT. It is translated as CSARRLGQLNTEAFF.

The table lists this clonotype with a few counts. The gene calls are TRBV5-1 and TRBJ2-2, with D unclear. The V gene's germline CDR1 is SGHRS and CDR2 YFSETQ. The V end lost 1 base, the J end lost 2 bases, and 6 bases lay between the germline ends. CDR3 size: 14 residues. CDR3 DNA sequence: TGCGCCAGCAGCTTGATGAGAAACACCGGGGAGCTGTTTTTT. Amino acids: CASSLMRNTGELFF.

To note about this clonotype: A much larger clone sits a single nucleotide away, making a read error possible. The chain joins TRBV7-9 to TRBJ2-1, with D tentatively TRBD1 (6 bases). CDR3 size: 14 residues. Germline V gives CDR1 SEHNR, CDR2 FQNEAQ (reference sequence). CDR3 in amino acids: CASSPGQSYNVQFF. In DNA, the CDR3 is TGTGCCAGCAGTCCAGGACAGTCATACAATGTGCAGTTCTTC.

This clonotype was seen a handful of times. The chain combines TRBV10-3 with TRBJ2-2; the D gene is possibly TRBD1 (6 bases). Looked up from germline, CDR1 is ENHRY and CDR2 is SYGVKD. The length of the CDR3 is 16 residues. The V end lost 0 bases, the J end lost 3 bases, and 11 bases lay between the germline ends. The CDR3 loop reads CAISESYRADTGELFF. The CDR3 DNA reads as TGTGCCATCAGTGAGTCATACAGGGCTGACACCGGGGAGCTGTTTTTT.

This sequence joins TRBV5-1 and TRBJ2-1, with TRBD2 identical over 9 bases. J lost 1 base, V lost 2 bases, and 7 bases had no gene match. CDR1 SGHRS and CDR2 YFSETQ come from the germline V gene. This CDR3 comprises 17 residues. This CDR3 reads CASSFIAGDGSYNEQFF. CDR3 DNA sequence: TGCGCCAGCAGCTTTATAGCGGGAGATGGATCCTACAATGAGCAGTTCTTC.

J is TRBJ2-7 and V is TRBV29-1, with TRBD1 identical over 9 bases. With 5 bases clipped from V and 5 bases from J, the junction kept 4 bases outside the gene matches. Germline V gene data show CDR1 as SQVTM and CDR2 as ANQGSEA. This CDR3 spans 12 amino acids. The CDR3 DNA follows: TGCAGCGTTCGGACAGGGGTGAACGAGCAGTACTTC. Translating it yields CSVRTGVNEQYF.

In this sample, this clonotype turned up a few times. The gene calls are TRBV7-2 and TRBJ2-2; D gene ambiguous. CDR1 and CDR2 (germline): SGHTA, FQGNSA. The V and J ends lost 0 bases and 0 bases respectively, with 5 bases between them. The CDR3 spans 15 residues. CDR3 sequence: CASSLARPNTGELFF. In DNA form, the CDR3 reads TGTGCCAGCAGCTTAGCCCGGCCGAACACCGGGGAGCTGTTTTTT.

This clonotype occurred a few times. The gene calls are TRBV11-2 and TRBJ2-3; TRBD2 might be the D (7 bases). This CDR3 spans 17 amino acids. Trimming took 5 bases from V and 0 from J, leaving 18 bases between them. CDR1 and CDR2 (germline): SGHAT, FQNNGV. The CDR3 DNA reads as TGTGCCAGCAGCCACGGCGCGGGGGCCCTTAGCACAGATACGCAGTATTTT. Translation: CASSHGAGALSTDTQYF.

The genes are TRBV2 and TRBJ2-7, with 7 nucleotides matching TRBD1. With V trimmed by 3 bases and J by 3 bases, 8 bases remained unmatched. CDR3 length equals 15 residues. Germline CDR1 reads SNHLY; CDR2 reads FYNNEI. The CDR3 sequence is CASSEGAGGIYEQYF. CDR3 bases: TGTGCCAGCAGTGAGGGGGCAGGGGGTATCTACGAGCAGTACTTC.

The table lists this clonotype with a few counts. The V call is TRBV4-2, the J call TRBJ2-1, with a possible D match to TRBD2 (6 bases). CDR1 LGHNA and CDR2 YNFKEQ come from the germline V gene. This CDR3 has 16 amino acids. Between the trimmed V and J ends, which lost 0 bases and 9 bases, there was a span of 18 bases. In DNA form, the CDR3 reads TGTGCCAGCAGCCAAGAAGTTGGTTGGGGGGATCGTGAGCAGTTCTTC. Translated, it gives CASSQEVGWGDREQFF.

The J gene is TRBJ2-3, the V gene TRBV7-9; unclear D gene. CDR3 length equals 15 residues. The V end lost 5 bases, the J end lost 2 bases, and 14 bases lay between the germline ends. CDR1 is SEHNR and CDR2 is FQNEAQ in the germline V gene (reference sequence). In DNA form, the CDR3 reads TGTGCCAGCAGCGGCCGAGAGGCCCTCACAGATACGCAGTATTTT. Translated: CASSGREALTDTQYF. Complete variable domain (other parts from reference TRBV7-9 and TRBJ2-3): DTGVSQNPRHKITKRGQNVTFRCDPISEHNRLYWYRQTLGQGPEFLTYFQNEAQLEKSRLLSDRFSAERPKGSFSTLEIQRTEQGDSAMYLCASSGREALTDTQYFGPGTRLTVL.